These 10 T cell receptor beta chains originate from one sample sequenced in a study of glioma-infiltrating T cells after dendritic cell vaccination. This sample's time point: after dendritic cell vaccination, including at tumor progression/relapse. Assay: immunoSEQ multiplex PCR; the TCRdb copy retains only in-frame clones and omits some. This sample yields approximately 50,000 clones, of which around nine tenths are seen a single time; around 5% belongs to the top ten. The sequencing here drew on blood, taken after dendritic cell vaccination. These receptors all come from a human donor with glioblastoma.

The gene calls are TRBV4-2 and TRBJ1-5, with 9 bases identical to TRBD1. V was pared by 0 bases and J by 4 bases, with 7 bases of the junction left unmatched. Germline V lookup: CDR1 LGHNA, CDR2 YNFKEQ. This CDR3 comprises 17 residues. The CDR3 loop reads CASSQETGTGFNQPQHF. DNA of the CDR3: TGTGCCAGCAGCCAAGAAACCGGGACAGGGTTTAATCAGCCCCAGCATTTT.

This chain uses TRBV5-1 with TRBJ1-1; a weak D match, TRBD1 (5 bases). Germline loops: CDR1 SGHRS, CDR2 YFSETQ. CDR3 length equals 13 residues. Deletions cut 3 bases from V and 1 base from J, with 7 bases between. The CDR3 spells CASSSQGNTEAFF. In nucleotides, the CDR3 is TGCGCCAGCAGCTCCCAGGGGAACACTGAAGCTTTCTTT.

In its sample, this clone was seen once. The genes are TRBV18 and TRBJ2-7; D not resolved. Germline V gene data show CDR1 as KGHSH and CDR2 as LQKENI. V was clipped by 3 bases and J by 2 bases, with 20 bases between them. There are 17 residues in the CDR3. CDR3 sequence (DNA): TGTGCCAGCTCACCGGCCCGATCAAGACTCTCAGCCTACGAGCAGTACTTC. Protein product: CASSPARSRLSAYEQYF.

This chain joins TRBV5-1 and TRBJ2-7; D perhaps matches TRBD1 (6 bases). The germline V and J ends were trimmed by 0 bases and 4 bases, with 11 bases remaining between them. The CDR3 is 14 residues long. Per the germline V gene, CDR1 is SGHRS and CDR2 is YFSETQ. In DNA, the CDR3 is TGCGCCAGCAGCTTGGTTGGACAGAGTTACGAGCAGTACTTC. Protein product: CASSLVGQSYEQYF.

This clone was counted only a few times. This sequence joins TRBV7-9 and TRBJ2-7, with D possibly matching TRBD2 (6 bases). The germline V and J ends were trimmed by 6 bases and 4 bases, with 19 bases remaining between them. This CDR3 has 15 amino acids. Germline V CDR1 and CDR2: SEHNR, FQNEAQ (reference sequence). The CDR3 protein is CASSSQGRSVYEQYF. In DNA, the CDR3 is TGTGCCAGCAGTTCTCAAGGGAGGTCAGTTTACGAGCAGTACTTC.

The rearrangement joins TRBV7-2 to TRBJ2-1, with 9 bases that match TRBD2. The V and J ends lost 3 bases and 9 bases, in that order; junction bases with no gene match: 6. Germline V CDR1 and CDR2: SGHTA, FQGNSA. The length of the CDR3 is 14 residues. CDR3 in DNA: TGTGCCAGCAGCTTGGGCGGGAGGGCCCTTGAGCAGTTCTTC. Translating gives CASSLGGRALEQFF.

The genes are TRBV5-1 and TRBJ2-3; D possibly corresponds to TRBD1 (5 bases). V lost 0 bases and J 1 base, leaving 24 bases between the germline ends. This CDR3 is built from 20 residues. Looked up from germline, CDR1 is SGHRS and CDR2 is YFSETQ. In DNA form, the CDR3 reads TGCGCCAGCAGCTTGGAACCCGGCAGGGCACTGTCTCGCGGCACAGATACGCAGTATTTT. It translates to CASSLEPGRALSRGTDTQYF.

The chain carries TRBV7-9 and TRBJ1-1, with a tentative D call TRBD1 (5 bases). The CDR3 extends over 12 amino acids. Trimming cost V 5 bases and J 6 bases, with 10 bases left between them. CDR1 and CDR2 from the germline V gene are SEHNR and FQNEAQ (reference sequence). CDR3 in DNA: TGTGCCAGCAGCCTTAGGGGCTCTGAAGCTTTCTTT. Protein: CASSLRGSEAFF.

The V call is TRBV6-6, the J call TRBJ2-5; no reliable D call. Germline lookup yields CDR1 MNHNY and CDR2 SVGAGI (reference sequence). This CDR3 has 11 residues. The V gene lost 10 bases and the J gene lost 5 bases, with 11 bases spanning the gap. Here the CDR3 reads CATLAAETQYF. The CDR3 DNA reads TGTGCCACCTTAGCTGCCGAGACCCAGTACTTC.

The sample holds a few counts of this clone. This rearrangement joins TRBV2 to TRBJ1-2, with no clear D. Between the trimmed V and J ends, which lost 7 bases and 8 bases, there was a span of 8 bases. This CDR3 has 10 amino acids. CDR1 is SNHLY, CDR2 FYNNEI, per germline. CDR3 amino acids: CASMAAGYTF. For the CDR3, the DNA is TGTGCCAGCATGGCGGCAGGCTACACCTTC.